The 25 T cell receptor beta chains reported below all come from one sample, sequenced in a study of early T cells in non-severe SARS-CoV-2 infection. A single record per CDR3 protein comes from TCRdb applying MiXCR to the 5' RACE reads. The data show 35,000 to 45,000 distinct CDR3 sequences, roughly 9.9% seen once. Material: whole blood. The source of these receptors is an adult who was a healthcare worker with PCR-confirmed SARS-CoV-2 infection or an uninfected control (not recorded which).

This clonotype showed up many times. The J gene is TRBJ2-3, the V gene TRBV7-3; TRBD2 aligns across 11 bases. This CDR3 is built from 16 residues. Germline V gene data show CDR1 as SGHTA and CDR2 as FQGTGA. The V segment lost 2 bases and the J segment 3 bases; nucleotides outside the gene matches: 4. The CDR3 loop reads CASSLSSGGITDTQYF. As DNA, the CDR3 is TGTGCCAGCAGCTTATCTAGCGGGGGGATAACAGATACGCAGTATTTT.

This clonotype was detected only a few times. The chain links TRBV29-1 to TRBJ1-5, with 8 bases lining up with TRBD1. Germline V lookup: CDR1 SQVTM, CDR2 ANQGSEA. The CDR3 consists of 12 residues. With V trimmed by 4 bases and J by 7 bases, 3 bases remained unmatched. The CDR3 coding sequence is TGCAGCGTTGGAGACAGGGGACAGCCCCAGCATTTT. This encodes CSVGDRGQPQHF.

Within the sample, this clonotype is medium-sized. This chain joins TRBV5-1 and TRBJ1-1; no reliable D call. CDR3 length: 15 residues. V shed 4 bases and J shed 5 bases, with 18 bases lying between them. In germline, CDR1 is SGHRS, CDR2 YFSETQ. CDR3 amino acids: CASSPFVGEGTEAFF. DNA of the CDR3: TGCGCCAGCAGCCCGTTTGTCGGGGAAGGGACTGAAGCTTTCTTT.

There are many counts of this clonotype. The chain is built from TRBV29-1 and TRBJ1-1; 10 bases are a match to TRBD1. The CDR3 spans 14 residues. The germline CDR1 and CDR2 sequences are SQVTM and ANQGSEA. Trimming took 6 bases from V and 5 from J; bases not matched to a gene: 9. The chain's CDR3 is CSVDGTGAGTEAFF. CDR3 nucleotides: TGCAGCGTAGACGGGACAGGGGCCGGGACTGAAGCTTTCTTT.

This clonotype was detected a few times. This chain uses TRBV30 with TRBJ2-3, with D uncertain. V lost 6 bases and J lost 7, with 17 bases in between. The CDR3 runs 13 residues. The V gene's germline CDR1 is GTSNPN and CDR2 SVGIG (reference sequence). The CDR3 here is CACYSGLSYTQYF. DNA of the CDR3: TGTGCCTGTTACTCGGGCCTTAGTTATACGCAGTATTTT.

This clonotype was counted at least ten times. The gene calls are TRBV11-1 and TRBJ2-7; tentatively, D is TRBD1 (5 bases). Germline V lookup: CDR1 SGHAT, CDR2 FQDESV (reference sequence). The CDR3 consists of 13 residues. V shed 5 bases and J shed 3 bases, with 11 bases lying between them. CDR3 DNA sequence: TGTGCCAGCAGCCATGGCCAGGGCTACGAGCAGTACTTC. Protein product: CASSHGQGYEQYF.

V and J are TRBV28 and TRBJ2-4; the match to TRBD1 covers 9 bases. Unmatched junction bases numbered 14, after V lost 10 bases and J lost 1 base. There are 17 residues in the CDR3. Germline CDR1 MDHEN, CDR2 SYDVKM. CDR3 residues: CATRRQGGLVAKNIQYF. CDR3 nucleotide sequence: TGTGCCACCAGAAGACAGGGGGGGTTGGTGGCCAAAAACATTCAGTACTTC.

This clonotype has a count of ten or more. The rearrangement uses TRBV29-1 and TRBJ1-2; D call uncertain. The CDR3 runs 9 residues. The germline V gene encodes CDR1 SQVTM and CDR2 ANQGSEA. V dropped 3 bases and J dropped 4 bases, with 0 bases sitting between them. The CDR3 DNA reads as TGCAGCGTTGACTATGGCTACACCTTC. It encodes CSVDYGYTF.

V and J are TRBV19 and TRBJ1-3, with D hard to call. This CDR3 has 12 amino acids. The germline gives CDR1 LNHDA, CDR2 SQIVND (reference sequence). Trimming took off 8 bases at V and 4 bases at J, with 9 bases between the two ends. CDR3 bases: TGTGCCAGTTCCTTGTACGGAAACACCATATATTTT. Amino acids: CASSLYGNTIYF.

In nucleotides, the CDR3 is TGCAGTGCTATTACGACCCACACAGATACGCAGTATTTT. It is translated as CSAITTHTDTQYF. The chain couples TRBV20-1 to TRBJ2-3; no clear D gene. Germline V gene data show CDR1 as DFQATT and CDR2 as SNEGSKA (reference sequence). The CDR3 runs 13 residues. Trimming left V 4 bases short and J 2 bases short, with 10 bases between.

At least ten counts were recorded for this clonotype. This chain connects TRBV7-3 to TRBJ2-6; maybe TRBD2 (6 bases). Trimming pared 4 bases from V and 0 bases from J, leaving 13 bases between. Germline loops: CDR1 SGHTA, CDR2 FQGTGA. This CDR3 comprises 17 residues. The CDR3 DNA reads TGTGCCAGCAGCTGGTCTAGCGTCGGCTCTGGGGCCAACGTCCTGACTTTC. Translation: CASSWSSVGSGANVLTF.

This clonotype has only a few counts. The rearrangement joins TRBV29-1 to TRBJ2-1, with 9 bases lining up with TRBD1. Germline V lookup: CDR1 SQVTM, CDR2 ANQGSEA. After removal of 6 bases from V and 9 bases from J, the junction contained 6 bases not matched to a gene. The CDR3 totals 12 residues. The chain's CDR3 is CSVARTGVEQFF. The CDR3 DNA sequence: TGCAGCGTAGCTCGGACAGGGGTTGAGCAGTTCTTC.

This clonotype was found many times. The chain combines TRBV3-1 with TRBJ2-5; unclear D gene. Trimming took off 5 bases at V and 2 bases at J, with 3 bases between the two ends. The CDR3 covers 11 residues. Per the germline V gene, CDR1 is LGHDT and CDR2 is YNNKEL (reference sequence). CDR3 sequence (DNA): TGTGCCAGCAGCACTCAAGAGACCCAGTACTTC. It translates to CASSTQETQYF.

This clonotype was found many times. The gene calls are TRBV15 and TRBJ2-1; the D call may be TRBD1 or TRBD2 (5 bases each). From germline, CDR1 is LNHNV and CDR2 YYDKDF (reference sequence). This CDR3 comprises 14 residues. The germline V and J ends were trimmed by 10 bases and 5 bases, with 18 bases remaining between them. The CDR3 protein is CAIGGEGLNNEQFF. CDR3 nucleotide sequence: TGTGCCATTGGGGGTGAGGGGCTAAACAATGAGCAGTTCTTC.

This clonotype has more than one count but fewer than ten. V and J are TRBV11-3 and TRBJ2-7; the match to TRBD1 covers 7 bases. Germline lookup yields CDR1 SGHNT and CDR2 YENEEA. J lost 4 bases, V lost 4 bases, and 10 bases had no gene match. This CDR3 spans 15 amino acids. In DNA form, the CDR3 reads TGTGCCAGCAGCTGTCCCCGGGACAGAATGTACGAGCAGTACTTC. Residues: CASSCPRDRMYEQYF.

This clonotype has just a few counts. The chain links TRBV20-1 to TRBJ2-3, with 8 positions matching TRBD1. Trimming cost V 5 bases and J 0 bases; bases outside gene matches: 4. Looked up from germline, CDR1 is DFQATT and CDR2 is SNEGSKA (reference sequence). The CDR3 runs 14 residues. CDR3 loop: CSALGQGSTDTQYF. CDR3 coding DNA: TGCAGTGCTCTAGGACAGGGTAGCACAGATACGCAGTATTTT.

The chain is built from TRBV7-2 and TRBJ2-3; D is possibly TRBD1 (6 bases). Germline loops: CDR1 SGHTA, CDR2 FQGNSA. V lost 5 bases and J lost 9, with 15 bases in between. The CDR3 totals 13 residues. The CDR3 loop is CASSPGGQTTQYF. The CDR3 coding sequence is TGTGCCAGCAGCCCCGGAGGACAGACAACGCAGTATTTT.

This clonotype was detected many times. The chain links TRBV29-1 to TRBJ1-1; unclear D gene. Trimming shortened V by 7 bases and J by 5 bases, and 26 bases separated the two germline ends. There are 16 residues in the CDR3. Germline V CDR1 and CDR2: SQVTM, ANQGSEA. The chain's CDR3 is CSGRVEREPHRTEAFF. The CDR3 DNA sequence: TGCAGCGGGAGGGTGGAACGGGAACCTCATAGGACTGAAGCTTTCTTT.

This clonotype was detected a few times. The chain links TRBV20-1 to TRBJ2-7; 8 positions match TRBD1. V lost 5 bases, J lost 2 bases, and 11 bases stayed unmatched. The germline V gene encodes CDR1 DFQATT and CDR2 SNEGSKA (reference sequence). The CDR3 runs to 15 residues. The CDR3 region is CSACGPGQETYEQYF. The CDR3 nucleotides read TGCAGTGCTTGCGGACCGGGACAGGAGACCTACGAGCAGTACTTC.

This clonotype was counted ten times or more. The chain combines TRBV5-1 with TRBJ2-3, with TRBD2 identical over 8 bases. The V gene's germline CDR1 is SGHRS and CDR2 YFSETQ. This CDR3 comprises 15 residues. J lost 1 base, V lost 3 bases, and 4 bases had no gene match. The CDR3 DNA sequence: TGCGCCAGCAGCTGGAGCGGGGGCCGCACAGATACGCAGTATTTT. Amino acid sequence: CASSWSGGRTDTQYF.

The CDR3 protein is CASSRNSGGLGNEQFF. CDR3 nucleotides: TGTGCCAGCAGCCGGAACAGCGGGGGACTGGGAAATGAGCAGTTCTTC. The rearrangement joins TRBV4-2 to TRBJ2-1, with TRBD2 matching over 8 bases. This CDR3 contains 16 residues. Per the germline V gene, CDR1 is LGHNA and CDR2 is YNFKEQ. V lost 4 bases to trimming and J lost 7 bases; unmatched junction nucleotides: 12.

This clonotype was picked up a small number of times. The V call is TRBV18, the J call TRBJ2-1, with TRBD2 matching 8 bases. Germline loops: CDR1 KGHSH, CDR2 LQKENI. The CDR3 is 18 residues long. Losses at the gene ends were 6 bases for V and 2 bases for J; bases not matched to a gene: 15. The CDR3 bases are TGTGCCAGCTCGCGCTGTCGAGCGGGGGCGCCCCCCTACAATGAGCAGTTCTTC. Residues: CASSRCRAGAPPYNEQFF.

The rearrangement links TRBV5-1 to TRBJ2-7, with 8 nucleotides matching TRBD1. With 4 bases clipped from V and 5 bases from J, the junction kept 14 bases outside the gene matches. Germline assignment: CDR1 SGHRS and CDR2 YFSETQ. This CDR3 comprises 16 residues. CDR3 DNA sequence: TGCGCCAGCAGCGGTGGCGGCGGCGCAGGGGGCAACGAGCAGTACTTC. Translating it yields CASSGGGGAGGNEQYF.

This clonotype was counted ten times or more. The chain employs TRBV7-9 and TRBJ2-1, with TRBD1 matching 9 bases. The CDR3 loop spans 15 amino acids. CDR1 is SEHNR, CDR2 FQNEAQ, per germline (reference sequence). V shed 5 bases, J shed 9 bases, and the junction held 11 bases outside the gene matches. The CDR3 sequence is CASSPGTGSSLEQFF. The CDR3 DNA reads TGTGCCAGCAGCCCAGGGACAGGGTCATCTCTTGAGCAGTTCTTC.

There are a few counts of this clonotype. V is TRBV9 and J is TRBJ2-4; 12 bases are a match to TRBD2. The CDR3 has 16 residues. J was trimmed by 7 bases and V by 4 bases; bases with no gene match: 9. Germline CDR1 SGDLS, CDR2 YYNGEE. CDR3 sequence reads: CASSPTSGGQGNIQYF. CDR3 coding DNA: TGTGCCAGCAGCCCTACTAGCGGGGGGCAAGGGAACATTCAGTACTTC.